This is a list of T cell receptor beta chains from one sample in a study of blood T cell repertoires in COVID-19. The protocol was immunoSEQ multiplex PCR, while the TCRdb copy is restricted to in-frame clones and leaves out a portion. The data hold 160,000 or so clones, with roughly 80% observed a single time. The specimen was peripheral blood. These receptors were obtained from a man in his sixties with acute or convalescent COVID-19. The CDR3 runs from the conserved cysteine through the conserved F or W. Fields, in order: D gene, V gene, J gene, CDR3 DNA, CDR3 protein. A D gene is named only where the DNA matches it firmly.

>TRBD2|TRBV7-2|TRBJ2-5
TGTGCCAGCAGCTCCCAACCGGGGGGGGAGACCCAGTACTTC
CASSSQPGGETQYF
>TRBD1|TRBV7-9|TRBJ1-6
TGTGCCAGCAGCTTCCTAACCGGGACAGGGGGTGGTTCACCCCTCCACTTT
CASSFLTGTGGGSPLHF
>TRBD1|TRBV27|TRBJ1-2
TGTGCCAGCAGTTCCCCGACAGGGGGAGACTATGGCTACACCTTC
CASSSPTGGDYGYTF
>.|TRBV3-1/TRBV3-2|TRBJ1-5
TGTGCCAGCAGCCAAGATCTTGTAGGCGGCCAGCCCCAGCATTTT
CASSQDLVGGQPQHF
>TRBD2|TRBV5-4|TRBJ2-3
TGTGCCAGCAGCTTGAGCGGGGTGGGGACAGATACGCAGTATTTT
CASSLSGVGTDTQYF
>.|TRBV5-4|TRBJ2-1
TGTGCCAGCATGATGCAAACCCATTCGGGGGGCCTGGGGTACAATGAGCAGTTCTTC
CASMMQTHSGGLGYNEQFF
>TRBD1|TRBV24-1|TRBJ1-2
TGTGCCACCAGTGACCTTGGAGGGGGGGGACAGGCCAACTATGGCTACACCTTC
CATSDLGGGGQANYGYTF
>TRBD1|TRBV2|TRBJ1-2
TGTGCCAGCAGGAGGGGGTGGACAGGGGACGGCTACACCTTC
CASRRGWTGDGYTF
>TRBD2|TRBV19|TRBJ2-3
TGTGCCAGTAGTATGGGACTAGCGGGACTTAGCACAGATACGCAGTATTTT
CASSMGLAGLSTDTQYF
>.|TRBV19|TRBJ1-1
TGTGCCAGTAGTATGAGGCGGCCCAGCGGGTACACTGAAGCTTTCTTT
CASSMRRPSGYTEAFF